Following are 10 T cell receptor beta chains from one sample sequenced in a study of T-cell memory formation after mild COVID-19. TCRdb reprocessed the 5' RACE reads via MiXCR and lists one record per CDR3 protein. The sample includes about 190,000 distinct CDR3 sequences, around 16% seen only once; the top ten take roughly 2.6%. Sequencing used PBMCs or a T cell subset sorted from them (not recorded which). These receptors originate from an adult woman who had mild COVID-19 (a few samples of this study predate the infection). Cell type and time point are not known.

This chain connects TRBV20-1 to TRBJ1-2; possible D gene TRBD1, 5 bases. Germline CDR1 and CDR2: DFQATT and SNEGSKA (reference sequence). The CDR3 is 11 amino acids. V lost 8 bases and J 2 bases, leaving 9 bases between the germline ends. The CDR3 region is CSTGENYGYTF. The CDR3 DNA reads TGCAGTACAGGAGAAAACTATGGCTACACCTTC.

This clonotype was found a few times. The V and J genes are TRBV5-1 and TRBJ2-7; the D is unclear. The CDR3 has 16 amino acids. Germline V lookup: CDR1 SGHRS, CDR2 YFSETQ. Trimming cost V 0 bases and J 1 base, with 14 bases left between them. In DNA form, the CDR3 reads TGCGCCAGCAGCTTGGAATTGGCCAGTGTGTCCTACGAGCAGTACTTC. Amino acid sequence: CASSLELASVSYEQYF.

This clonotype was seen at least ten times. A read error may produce the germline difference seen at one junction end. The rearrangement uses TRBV3-1 and TRBJ1-1; possible D gene TRBD1, 6 bases. This CDR3 comprises 15 residues. Germline CDR1 and CDR2: LGHDT and YNNKEL (reference sequence). The CDR3 reads CASRQDSGVYTEAFF. The CDR3 coding sequence is TGTGCCAGCAGGCAAGATTCAGGGGTGTACACTGAAGCTTTCTTT.

This clonotype was counted a few times. The V call is TRBV7-8, the J call TRBJ2-7; weak D call: TRBD1 (5 bases). Per the germline V gene, CDR1 is SGHVS and CDR2 is FQNEAQ. Trimming cost V 1 base and J 5 bases, with 15 bases left between them. The CDR3 length is 15 residues. CDR3 in amino acids: CASSLDLRVGNEQYF. For the CDR3, the DNA is TGTGCCAGCAGCTTAGATCTCAGGGTTGGCAACGAGCAGTACTTC.

This clonotype has a handful of counts. This chain links TRBV7-9 with TRBJ2-1; unclear D gene. Per the germline V gene, CDR1 is SEHNR and CDR2 is FQNEAQ (reference sequence). CDR3 length: 15 amino acids. Trimming cost V 3 bases and J 4 bases, with 13 bases left between them. CDR3 nucleotide sequence: TGTGCCAGCAGCTTCCGCGAGGTGCGGTACAATGAGCAGTTCTTC. This codes for CASSFREVRYNEQFF.

This clonotype was seen many times. The V and J genes are TRBV5-1 and TRBJ1-2; D is unclear. Germline V gives CDR1 SGHRS, CDR2 YFSETQ. V lost 0 bases and J lost 0, with 9 bases in between. The CDR3 loop spans 15 amino acids. The CDR3 here is CASSLDLRSNYGYTF. The CDR3 DNA reads as TGCGCCAGCAGCTTGGATCTACGTTCTAACTATGGCTACACCTTC.

This clonotype was detected a few times. The chain employs TRBV27 and TRBJ1-2; 8 bases align to TRBD1. The CDR3 is made up of 17 amino acids. V shed 3 bases, J shed 4 bases, and the junction held 13 bases outside the gene matches. Per the germline V gene, CDR1 is MNHEY and CDR2 is SMNVEV (reference sequence). The CDR3 DNA reads as TGTGCCAGCAGTTTCTCCCTGGGGACAGGAGACTCCTATGGCTACACCTTC. Translated: CASSFSLGTGDSYGYTF.

This clonotype turned up a few times. V gene TRBV29-1 combines with J gene TRBJ2-1; TRBD2 agrees at 11 bases. The CDR3 is made up of 12 amino acids. Looked up from germline, CDR1 is SQVTM and CDR2 is ANQGSEA. V shed 7 bases, J shed 6 bases, and the junction held 2 bases outside the gene matches. The CDR3 bases are TGCAGCGGACTAGCGGGGCCCAATGAGCAGTTCTTC. Amino acids: CSGLAGPNEQFF.

This clonotype appeared many times. The chain uses TRBV11-2 and TRBJ1-1; TRBD1 is a possible D gene (5 bases). Trimming cost V 5 bases and J 9 bases, with 22 bases left between them. Germline V gene sequence: CDR1 SGHAT, CDR2 FQNNGV. The CDR3 covers 15 residues. CDR3: CASSTETGTPGKAFF. CDR3 DNA sequence: TGTGCCAGCAGCACAGAAACCGGGACTCCTGGGAAAGCTTTCTTT. The full variable domain, in which reference TRBV11-2 and TRBJ1-1 provide the parts outside the CDR3, is EAGVAQSPRYKIIEKRQSVAFWCNPISGHATLYWYQQILGQGPKLLIQFQNNGVVDDSQLPKDRFSAERLKGVDSTLKIQPAKLEDSAVYLCASSTETGTPGKAFFGQGTRLTVV.

This clonotype was seen only a few times. This chain joins TRBV7-9 and TRBJ2-1; D gene ambiguous. The V gene lost 6 bases and the J gene lost 8 bases, with 11 bases spanning the gap. Looked up from germline, CDR1 is SEHNR and CDR2 is FQNEAQ (reference sequence). CDR3 length equals 12 residues. CDR3 residues: CASRGWGDEQFF. CDR3 sequence (DNA): TGTGCCAGCAGGGGTTGGGGTGATGAGCAGTTCTTC.